This T cell receptor (beta chain) appears in the sequencing data of a study of blood T cell repertoires in COVID-19. Sequenced by immunoSEQ multiplex PCR; TCRdb stores in-frame clones only, minus some. The repertoire holds 150,000 to 200,000 clones, with 75% to 80% as singletons. The CDR3 extends over 13 amino acids. Between the trimmed V and J ends, which lost 0 bases and 8 bases, there was a span of 10 bases. Germline loops: CDR1 PRHDT, CDR2 FYEKMQ (reference sequence). This receptor was taken from an elderly woman with acute or convalescent COVID-19. Material for sequencing was peripheral blood. This chain joins TRBV13 and TRBJ1-1; the D gene is possibly TRBD1 (5 bases). CDR3 sequence: CASSLGGATEAFF. DNA for the CDR3: TGTGCCAGCAGCTTAGGAGGGGCCACGGAAGCTTTCTTT. Looking up the rest from reference TRBV13 and TRBJ1-1 gives the full variable domain: AAGVIQSPRHLIKEKRETATLKCYPIPRHDTVYWYQQGPGQDPQFLISFYEKMQSDKGSIPDRFSAQQFSDYHSELNMSSLELGDSALYFCASSLGGATEAFFGQGTRLTVV.